This TCR beta chain was documented in a study of T cell responses to AZD1222 COVID-19 vaccine. Study-wide results and limits: Donors were largely white British and mainly female; clonal diversity was possibly underestimated. Two AZD1222 doses significantly raised spike-specific TCR breadth and depth over controls. Reports indicate that nearly half of spike-specific TCRs are directed at unmutated variant regions.

With 8 bases removed from V and 6 bases from J, the gap between germline ends came to 19 bases. CDR1 is MNHEY and CDR2 is SVGAGI in the germline V gene. This CDR3 contains 14 residues. Comments on this clone: Its antigen is unidentified.

The protocol was immunoSEQ multiplex PCR, while the TCRdb copy is restricted to in-frame clones and leaves out a portion. The sample has 100,000 or so clones; roughly 86% are singletons. Sequencing used peripheral blood, obtained on day 0 of MenACWY control vaccination. The J gene is TRBJ2-5, the V gene TRBV6-5; maybe TRBD1 (6 bases). This TCR derives from an adult in good health. This chain's CDR3 is CASRPGSRGKTQYF. The CDR3 nucleotides are TGTGCCAGCCGCCCGGGGAGTAGGGGGAAGACCCAGTACTTC.